This is a list of T cell receptor beta chains from one sample in a study of blood T cell repertoires in COVID-19. Generated by immunoSEQ multiplex PCR, the TCRdb table keeps only in-frame clones and is missing some. Among about 340,000 clones listed, around 82% were seen once. Source material: peripheral blood. All receptors derive from a man aged 25-45 years with active or convalescent COVID-19. The CDR3 runs from the conserved cysteine through the conserved F or W. A D gene is named only where the DNA matches it firmly. Size values are once, few and many counts, or a class for expanded clones, and some rows have none.

V	D	size	J	CDR3	DNA
TRBV6-5	.	.	TRBJ1-2	CASSPGLTFNYGYTF	TGTGCCAGCAGTCCCGGGTTAACTTTTAACTATGGCTACACCTTC
TRBV9	.	.	TRBJ1-4	CASSADGNNEKLFF	TGTGCCAGCAGCGCGGACGGGAATAATGAAAAACTGTTTTTT
TRBV3-1/TRBV3-2	.	few	TRBJ1-6	CASSQDGYSPLHF	TGTGCCAGCAGCCAAGACGGGTATTCACCCCTCCACTTT
TRBV21-1	.	.	TRBJ2-1	CAMEGQVGRINEQFF	TGTGCCATGGAGGGACAGGTTGGGCGTATAAATGAGCAGTTCTTC
TRBV7-2	.	.	TRBJ2-7	CASSLVRGDSYEQYF	TGTGCCAGCAGCTTAGTTCGCGGGGACTCCTACGAGCAGTACTTC
TRBV23-1	TRBD1	once	TRBJ1-2	CASSQSIQGVGNYGYTF	TGCGCCAGCAGTCAATCCATTCAGGGGGTAGGTAACTATGGCTACACCTTC
TRBV5-5	.	.	TRBJ1-6	CASSLGQGNSPLHF	TGTGCCAGCAGCTTGGGGCAGGGGAATTCACCCCTCCACTTT
TRBV28	TRBD2	.	TRBJ2-1	CAGARGTSAIGLKFF	TGTGCCGGCGCAAGGGGGACTAGCGCAATAGGTTTGAAGTTCTTC
TRBV19	TRBD1	.	TRBJ1-1	CASSTRQGGNTEAFF	TGTGCCAGTAGTACTCGACAGGGTGGGAACACTGAAGCTTTCTTT
TRBV19	TRBD2	.	TRBJ2-1	CASSWGLASNEQFF	TGTGCCAGTAGTTGGGGACTAGCAAGCAATGAGCAGTTCTTC
TRBV5-1	.	once	TRBJ2-7	CASSSRGLPYEQYF	TGCGCCAGCAGCTCCCGAGGGCTCCCCTACGAGCAGTACTTC
TRBV7-2	.	.	TRBJ2-7	CASSLEGGGHYEQYF	TGTGCCAGCAGCTTAGAGGGTGGAGGCCACTACGAGCAGTACTTC
TRBV24-1	TRBD1	.	TRBJ2-1	CATSQKGQAYGEQFF	TGTGCCACCAGTCAAAAGGGACAGGCATACGGTGAGCAGTTCTTC
TRBV3-1/TRBV3-2	TRBD2	.	TRBJ2-1	CASSPAGGIHEQFF	TGTGCCAGCTCCCCAGCGGGAGGGATACATGAGCAGTTCTTC